This passage covers 8 T cell receptor beta chains from one sample sequenced in a study of T cells after yellow fever vaccination. TCRdb reprocessed the 5' RACE reads with MiXCR, giving one entry per CDR3 protein. Among around 140,000 distinct CDR3 sequences listed, roughly 8.2% were seen once. Sequencing used CD4+ T cells sorted from PBMCs, obtained 5 days after the yellow fever booster vaccination. The receptors originated from a man younger than 40 who received the YFV17D yellow fever vaccine.

This clonotype was found many times. The V gene is TRBV20-1, the J gene TRBJ2-7, with 8 bases identical to TRBD2. Trimming took 6 bases from V and 4 from J; bases not matched to a gene: 11. The CDR3 consists of 14 residues. Germline-derived CDR1 and CDR2 are DFQATT and SNEGSKA (reference sequence). The CDR3 nucleotides are TGCAGTGCCCCCGGGGCTAGCGGGTTGTACGAGCAGTACTTC. Its translation is CSAPGASGLYEQYF.

The V gene is TRBV5-4, the J gene TRBJ1-4; 7 bases fit TRBD1. Germline V gene data show CDR1 as SGHNT and CDR2 as YYREEE (reference sequence). This CDR3 spans 14 amino acids. The V gene end was trimmed by 5 bases and the J gene end by 4 bases; junction bases not matched to a gene: 5. The chain's CDR3 is CASSFTGVNEKLFF. The CDR3, as DNA: TGTGCCAGCAGTTTTACAGGGGTTAATGAAAAACTGTTTTTT.

This clonotype was recorded many times. V usage is TRBV18 and J usage is TRBJ2-1; D gene uncertain. From germline, CDR1 is KGHSH and CDR2 LQKENI. Trimming shortened V by 1 base and J by 6 bases, and 10 bases separated the two germline ends. The CDR3 sequence is 14 residues long. Here the CDR3 DNA reads TGTGCCAGCTCACCACTCATAGCTTTCAATGAGCAGTTCTTC. Translating gives CASSPLIAFNEQFF.

Note on this clonotype: A much bigger clone sits one base away, suggesting this may be a read error. The chain joins TRBV6-1 to TRBJ2-3; 7 nucleotides agree with TRBD2. The length of the CDR3 is 15 residues. CDR1 and CDR2 (germline): MNHNS, SASEGT. Written as DNA, the CDR3 is TGTGCCAGCCTTCAGCGGGGAGGAAGCACAGATAAGCAGTATTTT. This codes for CASLQRGGSTDKQYF.

There are many counts of this clonotype. V usage is TRBV7-8 and J usage is TRBJ2-2; possibly TRBD2 for D (5 bases). Deletions cut 4 bases from V and 10 bases from J, with 16 bases between. Germline loops: CDR1 SGHVS, CDR2 FQNEAQ. CDR3 length: 14 residues. In DNA, the CDR3 is TGTGCCAGCAGCTCCACATGGGGAGTCGAGGAGCTGTTTTTT. Translated: CASSSTWGVEELFF.

The table lists this clonotype with a few counts. This rearrangement joins TRBV12-3 or TRBV12-4 to TRBJ1-1, with 10 positions matching TRBD1. The trim removed 1 base at V and 5 bases at J, leaving 1 base unmatched. The CDR3 is made up of 14 amino acids. This CDR3 reads CASSLGQGATEAFF. The CDR3 nucleotides are TGTGCCAGCAGTTTAGGACAGGGGGCTACTGAAGCTTTCTTT.

This clonotype was seen repeatedly, ten times or more. This rearrangement joins TRBV28 to TRBJ2-1; possible D gene TRBD1, 5 bases. The CDR3 runs 13 residues. Trimming pared 6 bases from V and 3 bases from J, leaving 9 bases between. Germline V gene sequence: CDR1 MDHEN, CDR2 SYDVKM. This chain's CDR3 is CASRFDSYNEQFF. The CDR3, as DNA: TGTGCCAGCAGATTCGACAGCTACAATGAGCAGTTCTTC.

This clonotype came up many times. The V and J genes are TRBV24-1 and TRBJ2-5; 10 positions match TRBD1. Trimming removed 7 bases from V and 3 bases from J; junction bases left unmatched: 7. Germline lookup yields CDR1 KGHDR and CDR2 SFDVKD. This CDR3 is built from 15 residues. This chain's CDR3 is CATSPSGTGEETQYF. The CDR3 region has the DNA TGTGCCACCAGCCCCTCCGGGACAGGGGAAGAGACCCAGTACTTC.